A selection of T cell receptor beta chains follows, all from one sample in a study of long-term antiretroviral therapy in people with HIV. Profiling relied on immunoSEQ multiplex PCR, and the TCRdb table lists in-frame clones only, not all of them. Altogether tens of thousands of clones are present, roughly three quarters being singletons, with the ten largest covering 4.5% to 5%. The sequencing here drew on unsorted PBMCs, taken 0.5 years after starting antiretroviral therapy. These receptors were taken from a woman between 40 and 55 years old with HIV. The CDR3 runs from the conserved cysteine through the conserved F or W. The D gene is left open where the match is weak. A row's size may be missing; if present it is once, few, many or a size class.

clone_size: -
v_call: TRBV2
j_call: TRBJ2-7
d_call: -
cdr3_aa: CASRTLTGSYEQYF
cdr3_nt: TGTGCCAGCAGAACCCTGACAGGCTCCTACGAGCAGTACTTC

clone_size: once
v_call: TRBV18
j_call: TRBJ2-3
d_call: TRBD1
cdr3_aa: CASSPQTGGQYF
cdr3_nt: TGTGCCAGCTCACCCCAGACAGGGGGACAGTATTTT

clone_size: -
v_call: TRBV7-2
j_call: TRBJ2-5
d_call: -
cdr3_aa: CASSLGQQETQYF
cdr3_nt: TGTGCCAGCAGCTTAGGACAGCAAGAGACCCAGTACTTC

clone_size: -
v_call: TRBV18
j_call: TRBJ2-7
d_call: TRBD1
cdr3_aa: CASSLGQVPSYEQYF
cdr3_nt: TGTGCCAGCTCTCTTGGACAGGTGCCCTCCTACGAGCAGTACTTC

clone_size: -
v_call: TRBV28
j_call: TRBJ2-5
d_call: TRBD1
cdr3_aa: CASSLLGQGQETQYF
cdr3_nt: TGTGCCAGCAGTTTATTGGGGCAGGGACAGGAGACCCAGTACTTC

clone_size: once
v_call: TRBV7-6
j_call: TRBJ1-3
d_call: -
cdr3_aa: CASSLVPGSGSGNTIYF
cdr3_nt: TGTGCCAGCAGCTTAGTGCCAGGGAGTGGGTCTGGAAACACCATATATTTT

clone_size: -
v_call: TRBV23-1
j_call: TRBJ1-5
d_call: -
cdr3_aa: CASSQSGQGYSNQPQHF
cdr3_nt: TGCGCCAGCAGTCAATCGGGGCAGGGTTATAGCAATCAGCCCCAGCATTTT

clone_size: few
v_call: TRBV5-1
j_call: TRBJ1-2
d_call: TRBD1
cdr3_aa: CASSLTGDRDYGYTF
cdr3_nt: TGCGCCAGCAGCTTGACAGGGGATAGGGACTATGGCTACACCTTC

clone_size: -
v_call: TRBV7-2
j_call: TRBJ2-5
d_call: TRBD2
cdr3_aa: CASSYQPGGVETQYF
cdr3_nt: TGTGCCAGCAGCTACCAACCGGGGGGGGTGGAGACCCAGTACTTC

clone_size: -
v_call: TRBV19
j_call: TRBJ1-1
d_call: -
cdr3_aa: CASSGRLNTEAFF
cdr3_nt: TGTGCCAGTAGTGGACGTTTGAACACTGAAGCTTTCTTT

clone_size: few
v_call: TRBV10-3
j_call: TRBJ1-5
d_call: -
cdr3_aa: CAISETDPGRQHF
cdr3_nt: TGTGCCATCAGTGAGACGGACCCGGGGAGACAGCATTTT

clone_size: -
v_call: TRBV27
j_call: TRBJ1-2
d_call: -
cdr3_aa: CASRGNGWPGYTF
cdr3_nt: TGTGCCAGCAGGGGCAACGGGTGGCCTGGCTACACCTTC

clone_size: -
v_call: TRBV18
j_call: TRBJ1-2
d_call: TRBD1
cdr3_aa: CASSHGTGGWDYGYTF
cdr3_nt: TGTGCCAGCTCACACGGGACAGGGGGCTGGGACTATGGCTACACCTTC

clone_size: -
v_call: TRBV5-5
j_call: TRBJ1-1
d_call: -
cdr3_aa: CASSWGGQLTEAFF
cdr3_nt: TGTGCCAGCAGCTGGGGGGGACAACTCACTGAAGCTTTCTTT

clone_size: -
v_call: TRBV4-1
j_call: TRBJ1-5
d_call: -
cdr3_aa: CASSQQGRSNQPQHF
cdr3_nt: TGCGCCAGCAGCCAACAGGGAAGAAGCAATCAGCCCCAGCATTTT

clone_size: -
v_call: TRBV30
j_call: TRBJ1-4
d_call: -
cdr3_aa: CAWSVETGGQNEKLFF
cdr3_nt: TGTGCCTGGAGTGTAGAGACCGGGGGCCAGAATGAAAAACTGTTTTTT

clone_size: -
v_call: TRBV6-5
j_call: TRBJ1-1
d_call: -
cdr3_aa: CASSYSTGRFDTEAFF
cdr3_nt: TGTGCCAGCAGTTACTCCACAGGGAGGTTTGACACTGAAGCTTTCTTT

clone_size: once
v_call: TRBV27
j_call: TRBJ1-1
d_call: -
cdr3_aa: CASSVQGPNTEAFF
cdr3_nt: TGTGCCAGCAGTGTACAGGGACCGAACACTGAAGCTTTCTTT

clone_size: few
v_call: TRBV10-3
j_call: TRBJ1-6
d_call: -
cdr3_aa: CAISERGQPYINSPLHF
cdr3_nt: TGTGCCATCAGTGAGCGGGGACAACCCTACATTAATTCACCCCTCCACTTT

clone_size: -
v_call: TRBV6-5
j_call: TRBJ1-3
d_call: -
cdr3_aa: CASSTERGNTIYF
cdr3_nt: TGTGCCAGCAGCACAGAACGTGGAAACACCATATATTTT

clone_size: once
v_call: TRBV13
j_call: TRBJ2-1
d_call: -
cdr3_aa: CASSHSGAPGGNEQFF
cdr3_nt: TGTGCCAGCAGCCATTCGGGCGCCCCCGGGGGCAATGAGCAGTTCTTC

clone_size: -
v_call: TRBV2
j_call: TRBJ2-2
d_call: -
cdr3_aa: CASSLQGPNTGELFF
cdr3_nt: TGTGCCAGCAGTTTACAAGGCCCGAACACCGGGGAGCTGTTTTTT

clone_size: -
v_call: TRBV7-9
j_call: TRBJ2-2
d_call: -
cdr3_aa: CASSLGGTGYTGELFF
cdr3_nt: TGTGCCAGCAGCTTAGGAGGGACTGGCTACACCGGGGAGCTGTTTTTT

clone_size: -
v_call: TRBV6-5
j_call: TRBJ1-1
d_call: -
cdr3_aa: CASGPKGTEAFF
cdr3_nt: TGTGCCAGCGGGCCAAAGGGAACTGAAGCTTTCTTT

clone_size: -
v_call: TRBV10-3
j_call: TRBJ2-1
d_call: -
cdr3_aa: CAMAGGNEQFF
cdr3_nt: TGTGCCATGGCAGGGGGGAATGAGCAGTTCTTC

clone_size: -
v_call: TRBV7-2
j_call: TRBJ2-1
d_call: -
cdr3_aa: CASSFRGAEQFF
cdr3_nt: TGTGCCAGCAGTTTCCGGGGGGCCGAGCAGTTCTTC

clone_size: -
v_call: TRBV27
j_call: TRBJ2-7
d_call: -
cdr3_aa: CASSPGSYEQYF
cdr3_nt: TGTGCCAGCTCCCCGGGGTCCTACGAGCAGTACTTC

clone_size: -
v_call: TRBV15
j_call: TRBJ2-3
d_call: TRBD1
cdr3_aa: CATSRDGDRGGSTQYF
cdr3_nt: TGTGCCACCAGCAGAGATGGAGACAGGGGGGGTTCTACGCAGTATTTT

clone_size: -
v_call: TRBV7-9
j_call: TRBJ2-5
d_call: TRBD2
cdr3_aa: CASSHLAGQETQYF
cdr3_nt: TGTGCCAGCAGTCATCTAGCGGGTCAAGAGACCCAGTACTTC

clone_size: once
v_call: TRBV4-3
j_call: TRBJ2-2
d_call: -
cdr3_aa: CASSQVGGSGELFF
cdr3_nt: TGCGCCAGCAGCCAAGTAGGGGGTTCCGGGGAGCTGTTTTTT

clone_size: -
v_call: TRBV7-9
j_call: TRBJ2-7
d_call: -
cdr3_aa: CASSPFRGKGGGEQYF
cdr3_nt: TGTGCCAGCAGCCCCTTTCGCGGGAAAGGGGGGGGCGAGCAGTACTTC

clone_size: -
v_call: TRBV6-4
j_call: TRBJ1-1
d_call: -
cdr3_aa: CASSDSWQVFNTEAFF
cdr3_nt: TGTGCCAGCAGTGACTCGTGGCAGGTATTCAACACTGAAGCTTTCTTT

clone_size: few
v_call: TRBV10-2
j_call: TRBJ2-7
d_call: -
cdr3_aa: CASSESYEQYF
cdr3_nt: TGCGCCAGCAGTGAGTCCTACGAGCAGTACTTC

clone_size: -
v_call: TRBV27
j_call: TRBJ2-2
d_call: TRBD2
cdr3_aa: CASSFWRGGTGELFF
cdr3_nt: TGTGCCAGCAGTTTTTGGCGGGGGGGAACCGGGGAGCTGTTTTTT

clone_size: -
v_call: TRBV14
j_call: TRBJ2-7
d_call: TRBD1
cdr3_aa: CASSRPRTGGFVDEQYF
cdr3_nt: TGTGCCAGCAGCCGCCCCAGGACAGGGGGCTTTGTGGACGAGCAGTACTTC

clone_size: -
v_call: TRBV7-9
j_call: TRBJ2-5
d_call: -
cdr3_aa: CASRGPGETQYF
cdr3_nt: TGTGCCAGCAGGGGGCCCGGTGAGACCCAGTACTTC

clone_size: -
v_call: TRBV28
j_call: TRBJ2-7
d_call: TRBD2
cdr3_aa: CASKSGGPNEQYF
cdr3_nt: TGTGCCAGCAAGAGCGGGGGGCCAAACGAGCAGTACTTC

clone_size: -
v_call: TRBV14
j_call: TRBJ2-7
d_call: TRBD1
cdr3_aa: CASSYTPGQSYEQYF
cdr3_nt: TGTGCCAGCAGCTATACCCCGGGACAGAGCTACGAGCAGTACTTC

clone_size: -
v_call: TRBV18
j_call: TRBJ1-1
d_call: -
cdr3_aa: CASSPLGGTGTEAFF
cdr3_nt: TGTGCCAGCTCACCACTTGGGGGGACGGGCACTGAAGCTTTCTTT

clone_size: -
v_call: TRBV5-4
j_call: TRBJ2-7
d_call: TRBD1
cdr3_aa: CASRGETGASVEQYF
cdr3_nt: TGTGCCAGCAGGGGAGAGACAGGGGCGTCCGTCGAGCAGTACTTC

clone_size: -
v_call: TRBV19
j_call: TRBJ2-6
d_call: TRBD1
cdr3_aa: CASSNQTGVSSGANVLTF
cdr3_nt: TGTGCCAGTAGCAACCAGACAGGGGTCAGCTCTGGGGCCAACGTCCTGACTTTC

clone_size: once
v_call: TRBV7-9
j_call: TRBJ1-2
d_call: TRBD1
cdr3_aa: CASSLSTGETNGYTF
cdr3_nt: TGTGCCAGCAGCTTATCGACAGGGGAGACTAATGGCTACACCTTC

clone_size: -
v_call: TRBV27
j_call: TRBJ1-1
d_call: -
cdr3_aa: CASSSRGNEAFF
cdr3_nt: TGTGCCAGCAGTTCCCGGGGGAATGAAGCTTTCTTT

clone_size: -
v_call: TRBV29-1
j_call: TRBJ2-7
d_call: -
cdr3_aa: CSVADFGPADEQYF
cdr3_nt: TGCAGCGTCGCAGATTTTGGGCCAGCGGACGAGCAGTACTTC

clone_size: -
v_call: TRBV7-6
j_call: TRBJ2-7
d_call: -
cdr3_aa: CASSSGQTEQYF
cdr3_nt: TGTGCCAGCAGCTCGGGACAAACCGAGCAGTACTTC

clone_size: -
v_call: TRBV7-9
j_call: TRBJ1-2
d_call: -
cdr3_aa: CASSLGAGDLGGYTF
cdr3_nt: TGTGCCAGCAGCTTAGGGGCAGGGGATCTCGGCGGCTACACCTTC

clone_size: -
v_call: TRBV6-5
j_call: TRBJ1-1
d_call: TRBD1
cdr3_aa: CASSYLPGQQNTEAFF
cdr3_nt: TGTGCCAGCAGTTACTTGCCGGGACAGCAGAACACTGAAGCTTTCTTT

clone_size: -
v_call: TRBV15
j_call: TRBJ1-2
d_call: -
cdr3_aa: CATSRESDRHYGYTF
cdr3_nt: TGTGCCACCAGCAGGGAGTCCGACAGACACTATGGCTACACCTTC